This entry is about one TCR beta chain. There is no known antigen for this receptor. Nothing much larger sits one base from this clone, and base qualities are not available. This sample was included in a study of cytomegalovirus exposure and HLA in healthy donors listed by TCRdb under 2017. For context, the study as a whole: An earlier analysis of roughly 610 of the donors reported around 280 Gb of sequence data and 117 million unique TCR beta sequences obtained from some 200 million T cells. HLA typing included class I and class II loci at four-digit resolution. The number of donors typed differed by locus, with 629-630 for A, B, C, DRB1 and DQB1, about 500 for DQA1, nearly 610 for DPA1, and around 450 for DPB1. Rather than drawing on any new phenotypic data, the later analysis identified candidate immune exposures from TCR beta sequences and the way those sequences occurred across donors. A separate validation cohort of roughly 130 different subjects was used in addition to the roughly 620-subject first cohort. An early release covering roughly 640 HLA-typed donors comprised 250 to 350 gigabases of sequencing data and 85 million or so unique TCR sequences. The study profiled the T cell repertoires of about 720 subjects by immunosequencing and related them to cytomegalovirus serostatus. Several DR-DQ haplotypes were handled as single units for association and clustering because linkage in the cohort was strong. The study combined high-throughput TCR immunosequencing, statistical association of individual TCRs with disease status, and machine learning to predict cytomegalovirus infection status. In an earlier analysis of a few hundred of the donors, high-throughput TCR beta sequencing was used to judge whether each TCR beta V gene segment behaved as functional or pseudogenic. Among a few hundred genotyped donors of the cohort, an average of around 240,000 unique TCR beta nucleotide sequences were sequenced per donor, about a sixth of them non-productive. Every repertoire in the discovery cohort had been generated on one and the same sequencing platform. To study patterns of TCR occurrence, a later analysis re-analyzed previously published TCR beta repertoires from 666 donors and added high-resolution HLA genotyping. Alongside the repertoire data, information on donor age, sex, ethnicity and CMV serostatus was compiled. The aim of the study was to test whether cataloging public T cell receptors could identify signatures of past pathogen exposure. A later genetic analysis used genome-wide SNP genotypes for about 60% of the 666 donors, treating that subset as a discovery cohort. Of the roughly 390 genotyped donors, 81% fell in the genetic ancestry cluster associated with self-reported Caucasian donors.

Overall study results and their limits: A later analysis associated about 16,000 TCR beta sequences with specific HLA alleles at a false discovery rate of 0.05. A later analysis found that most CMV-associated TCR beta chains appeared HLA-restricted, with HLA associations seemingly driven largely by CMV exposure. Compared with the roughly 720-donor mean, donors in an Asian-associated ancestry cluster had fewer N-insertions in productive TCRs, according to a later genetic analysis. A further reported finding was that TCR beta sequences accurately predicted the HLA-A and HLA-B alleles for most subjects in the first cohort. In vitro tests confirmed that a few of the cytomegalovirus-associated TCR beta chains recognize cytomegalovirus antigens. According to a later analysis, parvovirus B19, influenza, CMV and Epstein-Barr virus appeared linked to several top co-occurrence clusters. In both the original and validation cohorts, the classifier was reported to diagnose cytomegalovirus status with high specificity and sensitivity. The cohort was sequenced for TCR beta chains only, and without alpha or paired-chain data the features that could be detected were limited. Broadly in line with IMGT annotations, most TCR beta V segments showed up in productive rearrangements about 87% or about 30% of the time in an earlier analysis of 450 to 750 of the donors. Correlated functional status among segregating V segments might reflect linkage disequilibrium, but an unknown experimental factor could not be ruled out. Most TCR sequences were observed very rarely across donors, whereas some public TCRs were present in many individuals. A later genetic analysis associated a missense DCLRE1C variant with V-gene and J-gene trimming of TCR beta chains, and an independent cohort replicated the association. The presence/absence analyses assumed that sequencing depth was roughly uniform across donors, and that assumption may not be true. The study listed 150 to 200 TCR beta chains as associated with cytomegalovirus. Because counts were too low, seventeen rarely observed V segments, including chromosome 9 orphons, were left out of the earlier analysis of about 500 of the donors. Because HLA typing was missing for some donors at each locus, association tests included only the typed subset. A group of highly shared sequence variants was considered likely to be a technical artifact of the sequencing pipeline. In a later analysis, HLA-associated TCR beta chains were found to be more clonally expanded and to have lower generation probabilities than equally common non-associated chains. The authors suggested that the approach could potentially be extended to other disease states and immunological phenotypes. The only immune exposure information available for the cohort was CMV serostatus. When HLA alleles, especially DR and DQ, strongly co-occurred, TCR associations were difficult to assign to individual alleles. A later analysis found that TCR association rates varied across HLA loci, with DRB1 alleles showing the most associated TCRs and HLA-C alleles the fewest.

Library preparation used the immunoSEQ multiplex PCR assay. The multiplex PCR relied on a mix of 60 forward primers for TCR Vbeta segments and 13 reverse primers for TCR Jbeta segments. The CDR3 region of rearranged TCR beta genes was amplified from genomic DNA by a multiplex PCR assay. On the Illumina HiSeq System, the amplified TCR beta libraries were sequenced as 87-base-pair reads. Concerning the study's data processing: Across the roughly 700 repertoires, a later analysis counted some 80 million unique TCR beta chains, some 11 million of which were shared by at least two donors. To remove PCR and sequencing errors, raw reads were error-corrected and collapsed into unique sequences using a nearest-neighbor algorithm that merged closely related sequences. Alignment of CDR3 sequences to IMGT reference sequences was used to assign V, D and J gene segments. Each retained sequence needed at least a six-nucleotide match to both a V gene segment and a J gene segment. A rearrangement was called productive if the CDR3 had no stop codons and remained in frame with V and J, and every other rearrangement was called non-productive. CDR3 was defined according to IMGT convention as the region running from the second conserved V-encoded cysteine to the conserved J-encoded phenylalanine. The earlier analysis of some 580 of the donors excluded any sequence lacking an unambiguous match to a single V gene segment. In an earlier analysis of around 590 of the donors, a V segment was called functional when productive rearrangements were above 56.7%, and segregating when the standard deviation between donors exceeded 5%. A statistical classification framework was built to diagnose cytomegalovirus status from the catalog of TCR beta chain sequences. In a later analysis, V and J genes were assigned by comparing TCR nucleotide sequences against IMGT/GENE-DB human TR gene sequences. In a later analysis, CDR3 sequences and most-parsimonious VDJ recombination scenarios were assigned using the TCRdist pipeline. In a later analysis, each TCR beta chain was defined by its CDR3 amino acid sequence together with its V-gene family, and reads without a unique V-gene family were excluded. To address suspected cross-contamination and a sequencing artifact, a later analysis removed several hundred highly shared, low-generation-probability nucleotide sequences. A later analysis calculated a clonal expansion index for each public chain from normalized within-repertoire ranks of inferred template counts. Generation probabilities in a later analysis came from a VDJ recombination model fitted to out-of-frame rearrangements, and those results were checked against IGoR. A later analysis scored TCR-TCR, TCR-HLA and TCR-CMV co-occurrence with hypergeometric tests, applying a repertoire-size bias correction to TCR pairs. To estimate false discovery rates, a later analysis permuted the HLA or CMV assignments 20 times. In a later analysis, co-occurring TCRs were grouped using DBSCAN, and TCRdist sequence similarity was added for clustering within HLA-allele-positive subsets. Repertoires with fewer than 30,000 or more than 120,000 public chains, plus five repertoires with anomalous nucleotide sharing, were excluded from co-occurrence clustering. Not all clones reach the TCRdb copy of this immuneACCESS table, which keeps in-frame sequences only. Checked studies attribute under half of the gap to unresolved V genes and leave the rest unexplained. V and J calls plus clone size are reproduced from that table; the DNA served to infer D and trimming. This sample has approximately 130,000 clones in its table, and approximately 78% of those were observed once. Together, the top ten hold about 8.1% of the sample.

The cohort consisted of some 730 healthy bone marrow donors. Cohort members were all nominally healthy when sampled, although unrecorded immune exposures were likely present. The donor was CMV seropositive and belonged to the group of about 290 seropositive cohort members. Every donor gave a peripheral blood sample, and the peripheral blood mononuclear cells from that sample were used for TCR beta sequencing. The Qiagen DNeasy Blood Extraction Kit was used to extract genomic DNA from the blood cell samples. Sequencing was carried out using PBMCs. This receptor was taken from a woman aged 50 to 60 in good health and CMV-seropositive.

Read as DNA, the sequence is TGTGCCACCAGCAGAGAGCTAGCGGGGAATACCGGGGAGCTGTTTTTT. It encodes CATSRELAGNTGELFF. This receptor chain uses TRBV15 and TRBJ2-2, and 9 bases in between align with TRBD2. From V the trimming removes 0 bases and from J it removes 5 bases, while the gene matches leave 4 bases of the junction unaccounted for. The CDR3 goes from the cysteine to the phenylalanine over 16 residues. The DNA shown is the 48-base CDR3, in frame from base 1. In the germline V gene (reference sequence), CDR1 corresponds to LNHNV and CDR2 to YYDKDF. This CDR3, with the reference TRBV15 and TRBJ2-2 proteins standing in past its ends, gives the full variable domain DAMVIQNPRYQVTQFGKPVTLSCSQTLNHNVMYWYQQKSSQAPKLLFHYYDKDFNNEADTPDNFQSRRPNTSFCFLDIRSPGLGDTAMYLCATSRELAGNTGELFFGEGSRLTVL.